This TCR beta chain was documented in a study of shared clonotypes between healthy human individuals. Only in-frame clones appear in the TCRdb table, and some are missing; sequencing was by immunoSEQ multiplex PCR. This repertoire shows 95,000 to 120,000 clones, over 65% found once; its top ten account for about 24%. The CDR3 contains 14 residues. The source of this sequence is a woman younger than 45 in good health. This chain uses TRBV21-1 with TRBJ2-7. TRBV21-1 is noted as a pseudogene. The sequencing input was memory CD8+ T cells sorted from blood. Described subset: CD45RO+ cells pooled with CCR7-negative TemRA cells. Here the CDR3 reads CASSPSRAKSEQYF. The CDR3 bases are TGTGCCAGCAGCCCTTCTCGGGCCAAGTCCGAGCAGTACTTC.